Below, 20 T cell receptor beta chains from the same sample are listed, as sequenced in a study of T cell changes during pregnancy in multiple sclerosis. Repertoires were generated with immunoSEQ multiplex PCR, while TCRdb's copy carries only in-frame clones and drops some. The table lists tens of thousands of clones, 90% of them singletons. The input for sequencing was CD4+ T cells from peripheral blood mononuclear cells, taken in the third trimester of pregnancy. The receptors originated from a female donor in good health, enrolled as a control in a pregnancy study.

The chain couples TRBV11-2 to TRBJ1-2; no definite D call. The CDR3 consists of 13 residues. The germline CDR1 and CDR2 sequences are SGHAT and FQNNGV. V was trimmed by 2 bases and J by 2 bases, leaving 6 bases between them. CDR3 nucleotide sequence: TGTGCCAGCAGCTTATATCCGAACTATGGCTACACCTTC. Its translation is CASSLYPNYGYTF. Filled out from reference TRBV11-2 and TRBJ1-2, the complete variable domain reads EAGVAQSPRYKIIEKRQSVAFWCNPISGHATLYWYQQILGQGPKLLIQFQNNGVVDDSQLPKDRFSAERLKGVDSTLKIQPAKLEDSAVYLCASSLYPNYGYTFGSGTRLTVV.

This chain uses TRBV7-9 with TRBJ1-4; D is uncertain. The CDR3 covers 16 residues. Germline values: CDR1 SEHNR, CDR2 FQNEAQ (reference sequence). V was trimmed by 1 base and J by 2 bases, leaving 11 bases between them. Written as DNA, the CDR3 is TGTGCCAGCAGCTTAGAAGGAGGATTCACTAATGAAAAACTGTTTTTT. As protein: CASSLEGGFTNEKLFF.

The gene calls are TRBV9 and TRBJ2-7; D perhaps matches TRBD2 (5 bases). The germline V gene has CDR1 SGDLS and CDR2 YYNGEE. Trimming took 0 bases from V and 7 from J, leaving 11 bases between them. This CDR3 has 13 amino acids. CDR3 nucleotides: TGTGCCAGCAGCGTAGCGACTATTGGAGAGCAGTACTTC. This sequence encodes CASSVATIGEQYF.

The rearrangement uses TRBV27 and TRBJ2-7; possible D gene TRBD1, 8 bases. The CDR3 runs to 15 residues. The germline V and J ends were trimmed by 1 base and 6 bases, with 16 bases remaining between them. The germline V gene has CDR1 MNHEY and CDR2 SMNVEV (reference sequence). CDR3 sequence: CASSLYGGGQAEQYF. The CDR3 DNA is TGTGCCAGCAGTTTATACGGCGGGGGACAGGCCGAGCAGTACTTC.

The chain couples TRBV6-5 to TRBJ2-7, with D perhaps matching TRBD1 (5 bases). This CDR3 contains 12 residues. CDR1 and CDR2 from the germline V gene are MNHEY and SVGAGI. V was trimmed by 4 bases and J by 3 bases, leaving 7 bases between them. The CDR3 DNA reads TGTGCCAGCAGTTCAGGGAACTACGAGCAGTACTTC. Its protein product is CASSSGNYEQYF.

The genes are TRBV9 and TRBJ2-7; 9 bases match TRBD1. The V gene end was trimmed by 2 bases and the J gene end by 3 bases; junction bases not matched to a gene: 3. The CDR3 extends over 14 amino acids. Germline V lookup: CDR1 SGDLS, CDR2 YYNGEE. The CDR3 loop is CASSVGQGNYEQYF. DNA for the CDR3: TGTGCCAGCAGCGTCGGACAGGGGAACTACGAGCAGTACTTC.

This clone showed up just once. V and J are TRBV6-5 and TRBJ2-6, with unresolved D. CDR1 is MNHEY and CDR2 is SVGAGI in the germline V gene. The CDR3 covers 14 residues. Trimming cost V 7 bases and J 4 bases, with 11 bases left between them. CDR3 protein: CASNMLSGANVLTF. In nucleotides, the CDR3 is TGTGCCAGCAACATGCTCTCCGGGGCCAACGTCCTGACTTTC.

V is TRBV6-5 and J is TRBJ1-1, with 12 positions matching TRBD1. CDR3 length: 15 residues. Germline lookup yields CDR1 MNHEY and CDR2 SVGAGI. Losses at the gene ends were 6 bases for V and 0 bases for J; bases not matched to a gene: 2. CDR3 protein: CASSGTGGLNTEAFF. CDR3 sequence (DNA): TGTGCCAGCAGCGGGACAGGGGGCTTGAACACTGAAGCTTTCTTT.

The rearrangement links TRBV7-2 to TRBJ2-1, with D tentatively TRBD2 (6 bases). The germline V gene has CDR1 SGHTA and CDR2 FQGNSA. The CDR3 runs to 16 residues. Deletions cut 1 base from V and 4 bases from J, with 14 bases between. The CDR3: CASSLGAGMGYNEQFF. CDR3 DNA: TGTGCCAGCAGCTTAGGTGCGGGGATGGGTTACAATGAGCAGTTCTTC.

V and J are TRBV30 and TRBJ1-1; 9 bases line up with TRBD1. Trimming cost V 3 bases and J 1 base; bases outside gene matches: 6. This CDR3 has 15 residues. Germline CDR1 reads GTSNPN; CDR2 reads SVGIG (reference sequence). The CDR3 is CAWRPPGQGNTEAFF. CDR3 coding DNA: TGTGCCTGGAGACCTCCGGGACAGGGGAACACTGAAGCTTTCTTT.

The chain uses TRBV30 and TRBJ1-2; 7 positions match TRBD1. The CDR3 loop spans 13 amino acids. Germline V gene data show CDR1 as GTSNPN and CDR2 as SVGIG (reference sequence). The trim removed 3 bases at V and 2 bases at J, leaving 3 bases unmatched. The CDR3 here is CAWSPTGNYGYTF. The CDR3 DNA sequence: TGTGCCTGGAGCCCGACAGGGAACTATGGCTACACCTTC.

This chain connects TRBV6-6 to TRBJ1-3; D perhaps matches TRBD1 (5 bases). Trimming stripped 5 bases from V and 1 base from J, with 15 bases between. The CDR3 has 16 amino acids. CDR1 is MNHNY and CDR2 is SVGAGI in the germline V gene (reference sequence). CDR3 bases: TGTGCCAGCAGTCCCGGAGGGCAGGGATCTGGAAACACCATATATTTT. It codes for CASSPGGQGSGNTIYF.

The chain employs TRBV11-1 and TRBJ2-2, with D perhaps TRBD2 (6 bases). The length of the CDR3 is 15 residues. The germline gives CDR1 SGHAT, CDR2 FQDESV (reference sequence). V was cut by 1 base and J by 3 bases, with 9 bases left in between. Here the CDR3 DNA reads TGTGCCAGCAGCTTAGGTGGACTATACACCGGGGAGCTGTTTTTT. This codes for CASSLGGLYTGELFF.

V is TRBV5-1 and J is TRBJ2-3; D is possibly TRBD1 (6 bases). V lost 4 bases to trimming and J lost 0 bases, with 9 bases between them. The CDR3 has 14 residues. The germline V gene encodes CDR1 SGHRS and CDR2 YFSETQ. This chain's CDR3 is CASSNRASTDTQYF. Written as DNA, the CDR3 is TGCGCCAGCAGCAACAGGGCTAGCACAGATACGCAGTATTTT.

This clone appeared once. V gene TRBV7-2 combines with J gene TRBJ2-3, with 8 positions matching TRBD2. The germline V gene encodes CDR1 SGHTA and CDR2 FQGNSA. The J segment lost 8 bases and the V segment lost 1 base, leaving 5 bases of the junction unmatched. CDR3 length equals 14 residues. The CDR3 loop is CASSLGGTSATQYF. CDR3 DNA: TGTGCCAGCAGCTTAGGGGGGACTAGTGCTACGCAGTATTTT.

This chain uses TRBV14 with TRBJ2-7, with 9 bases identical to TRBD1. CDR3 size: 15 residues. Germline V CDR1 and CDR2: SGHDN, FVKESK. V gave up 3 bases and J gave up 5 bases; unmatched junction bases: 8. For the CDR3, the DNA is TGTGCCAGCAGCCATAGGACAGGGGTTAGGGACGAGCAGTACTTC. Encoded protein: CASSHRTGVRDEQYF.

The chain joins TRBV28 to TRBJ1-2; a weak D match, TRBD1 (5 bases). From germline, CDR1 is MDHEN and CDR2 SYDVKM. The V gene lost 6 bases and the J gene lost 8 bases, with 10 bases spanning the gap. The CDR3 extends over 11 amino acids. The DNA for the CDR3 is TGTGCCAGCAGCCCGGGGGGGGGCTACACCTTC. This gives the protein CASSPGGGYTF.

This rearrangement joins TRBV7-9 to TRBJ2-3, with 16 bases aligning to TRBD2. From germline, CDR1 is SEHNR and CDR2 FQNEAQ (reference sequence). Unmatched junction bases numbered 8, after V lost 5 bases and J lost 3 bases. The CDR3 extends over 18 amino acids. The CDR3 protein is CASSPPGLAGGPTDTQYF. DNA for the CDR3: TGTGCCAGCAGCCCTCCGGGACTAGCGGGAGGGCCGACAGATACGCAGTATTTT.

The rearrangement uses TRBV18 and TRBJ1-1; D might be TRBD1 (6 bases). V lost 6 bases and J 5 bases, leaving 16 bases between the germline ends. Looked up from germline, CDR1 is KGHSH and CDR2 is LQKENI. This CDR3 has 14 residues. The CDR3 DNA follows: TGTGCCAGCTCCCCTCAGGGGATGCGTACTGAAGCTTTCTTT. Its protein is CASSPQGMRTEAFF.

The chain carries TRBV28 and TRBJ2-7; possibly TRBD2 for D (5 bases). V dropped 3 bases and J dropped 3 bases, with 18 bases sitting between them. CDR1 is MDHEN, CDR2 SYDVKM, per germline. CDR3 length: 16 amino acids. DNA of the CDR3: TGTGCCAGCAGTTTTTCCCATCTGGCGGGTAGCTACGAGCAGTACTTC. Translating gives CASSFSHLAGSYEQYF.